This T cell receptor beta chain was captured by sequencing in a study of identical twins. General study results and limits: The models systematically underestimated how much out-of-frame TCR alpha was shared in monozygotic twins.

Germline-derived CDR1 and CDR2 are MNHNS and SASEGT. This CDR3 is built from 17 residues. Template switching created a universal primer site, and the cDNA included unique molecular identifiers. TCRdb re-derived calls from the 5' RACE reads in MiXCR, one entry per CDR3 protein. The sample yields fewer than 650,000 distinct CDR3 sequences, roughly 6.6% seen once. As for this clonotype: Its specificity is unknown. The junction does not match germline at one end; this may be a read error.

This sample also appeared in a second study, on yellow fever vaccine responses in identical twins.

The receptor was isolated from a woman aged 18-29 years in good health. The material sequenced was PBMCs. This chain uses TRBV6-1 with TRBJ1-5, with TRBD1 matching 8 bases. The CDR3: CDSSEATTGGSNQPQHF. CDR3 in DNA: TGTGACAGCAGTGAAGCGACAACAGGGGGTAGCAATCAGCCCCAGCATTTT.